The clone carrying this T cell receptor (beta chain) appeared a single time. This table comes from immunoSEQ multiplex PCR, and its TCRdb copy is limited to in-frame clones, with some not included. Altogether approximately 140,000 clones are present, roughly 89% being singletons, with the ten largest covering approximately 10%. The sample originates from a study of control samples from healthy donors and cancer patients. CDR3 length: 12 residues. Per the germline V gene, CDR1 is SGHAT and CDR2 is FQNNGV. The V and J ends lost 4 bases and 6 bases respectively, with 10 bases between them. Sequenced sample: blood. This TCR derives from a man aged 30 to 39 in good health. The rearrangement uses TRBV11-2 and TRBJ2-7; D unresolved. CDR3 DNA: TGTGCCAGCAGCTCAATCAGCAGCGAGCAGTACTTC. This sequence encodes CASSSISSEQYF. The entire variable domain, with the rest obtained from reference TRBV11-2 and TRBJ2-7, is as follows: EAGVAQSPRYKIIEKRQSVAFWCNPISGHATLYWYQQILGQGPKLLIQFQNNGVVDDSQLPKDRFSAERLKGVDSTLKIQPAKLEDSAVYLCASSSISSEQYFGPGTRLTVT.